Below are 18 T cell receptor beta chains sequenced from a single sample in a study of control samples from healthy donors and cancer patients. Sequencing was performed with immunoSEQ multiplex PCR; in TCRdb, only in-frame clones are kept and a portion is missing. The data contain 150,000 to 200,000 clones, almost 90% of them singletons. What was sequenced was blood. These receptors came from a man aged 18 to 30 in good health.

CDR3 sequence reads: CASSLRFRTDTQYF. The DNA of the CDR3 is TGTGCCAGCAGTTTAAGGTTCCGCACAGATACGCAGTATTTT. The chain is built from TRBV27 and TRBJ2-3; D gene unclear. The V end was cut by 2 bases, the J end by 1 base, with 7 bases between. CDR1 and CDR2 (germline): MNHEY, SMNVEV (reference sequence). CDR3 size: 14 residues.

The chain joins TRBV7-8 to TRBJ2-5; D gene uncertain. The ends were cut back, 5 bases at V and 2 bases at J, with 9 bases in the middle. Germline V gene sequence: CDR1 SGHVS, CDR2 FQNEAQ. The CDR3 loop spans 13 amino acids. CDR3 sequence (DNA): TGTGCCAGCAGCCCGCTCGGGCAAGAGACCCAGTACTTC. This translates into CASSPLGQETQYF.

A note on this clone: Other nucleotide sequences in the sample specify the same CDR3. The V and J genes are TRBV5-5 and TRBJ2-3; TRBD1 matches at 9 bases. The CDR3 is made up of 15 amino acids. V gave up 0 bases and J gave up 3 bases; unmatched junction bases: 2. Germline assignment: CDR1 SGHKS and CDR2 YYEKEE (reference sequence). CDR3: CASSLGDRVTDTQYF. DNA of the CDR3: TGTGCCAGCAGCTTGGGGGACAGGGTTACAGATACGCAGTATTTT.

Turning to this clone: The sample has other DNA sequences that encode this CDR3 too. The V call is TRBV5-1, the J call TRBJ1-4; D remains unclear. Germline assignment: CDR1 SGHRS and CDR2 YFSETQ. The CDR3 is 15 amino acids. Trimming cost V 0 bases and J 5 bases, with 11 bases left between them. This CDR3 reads CASSLVAGENEKLFF. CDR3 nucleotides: TGCGCCAGCAGCTTGGTGGCCGGGGAAAATGAAAAACTGTTTTTT.

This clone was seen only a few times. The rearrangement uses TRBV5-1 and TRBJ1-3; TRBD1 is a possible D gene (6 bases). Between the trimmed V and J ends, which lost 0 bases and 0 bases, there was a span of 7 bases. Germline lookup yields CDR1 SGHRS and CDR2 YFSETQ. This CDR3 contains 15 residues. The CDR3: CASSLAGDSGNTIYF. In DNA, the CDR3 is TGCGCCAGCAGCTTGGCAGGGGACTCTGGAAACACCATATATTTT. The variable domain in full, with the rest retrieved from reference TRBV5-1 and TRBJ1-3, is KAGVTQTPRYLIKTRGQQVTLSCSPISGHRSVSWYQQTPGQGLQFLFEYFSETQRNKGNFPGRFSGRQFSNSRSEMNVSTLELGDSALYLCASSLAGDSGNTIYFGEGSWLTVV.

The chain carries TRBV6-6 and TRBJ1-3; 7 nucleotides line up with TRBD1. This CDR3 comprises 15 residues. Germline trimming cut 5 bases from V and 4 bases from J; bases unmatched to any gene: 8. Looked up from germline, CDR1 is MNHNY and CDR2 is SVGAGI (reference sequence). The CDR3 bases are TGTGCCAGCAGTAATCAGGGGGTAGGCGGAAACACCATATATTTT. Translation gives CASSNQGVGGNTIYF.

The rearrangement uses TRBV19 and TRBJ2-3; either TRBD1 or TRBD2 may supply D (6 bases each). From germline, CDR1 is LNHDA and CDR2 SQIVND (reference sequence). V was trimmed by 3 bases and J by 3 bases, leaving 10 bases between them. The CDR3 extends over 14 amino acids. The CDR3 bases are TGTGCCAGTAGTATTACAGGGAGGACAGATACGCAGTATTTT. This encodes CASSITGRTDTQYF.

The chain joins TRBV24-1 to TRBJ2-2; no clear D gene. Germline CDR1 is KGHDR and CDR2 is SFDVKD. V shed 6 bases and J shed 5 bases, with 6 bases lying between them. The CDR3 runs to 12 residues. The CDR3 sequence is CATSRGTGELFF. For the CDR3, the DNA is TGTGCCACCAGTAGAGGTACCGGGGAGCTGTTTTTT.

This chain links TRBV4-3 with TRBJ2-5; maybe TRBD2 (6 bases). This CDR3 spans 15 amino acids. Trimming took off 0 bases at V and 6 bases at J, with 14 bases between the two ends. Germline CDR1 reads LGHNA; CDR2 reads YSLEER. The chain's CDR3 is CASSQDRGAGKTQYF. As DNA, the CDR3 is TGCGCCAGCAGCCAAGATCGCGGGGCGGGAAAGACCCAGTACTTC.

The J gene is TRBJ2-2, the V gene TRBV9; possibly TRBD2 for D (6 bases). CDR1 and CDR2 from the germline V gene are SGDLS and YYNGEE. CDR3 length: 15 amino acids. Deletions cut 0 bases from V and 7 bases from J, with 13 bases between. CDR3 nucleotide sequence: TGTGCCAGCAGCGTAGGAGTCGTCGGGAGCGGGGAGCTGTTTTTT. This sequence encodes CASSVGVVGSGELFF.

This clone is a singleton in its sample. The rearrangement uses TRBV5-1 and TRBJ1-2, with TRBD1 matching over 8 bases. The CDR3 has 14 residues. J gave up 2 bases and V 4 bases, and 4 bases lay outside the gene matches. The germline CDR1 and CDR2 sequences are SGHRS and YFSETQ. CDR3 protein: CASSDRGRNYGYTF. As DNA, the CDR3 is TGCGCCAGCAGCGACAGGGGTCGGAACTATGGCTACACCTTC. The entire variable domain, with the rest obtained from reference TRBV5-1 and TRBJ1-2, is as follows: KAGVTQTPRYLIKTRGQQVTLSCSPISGHRSVSWYQQTPGQGLQFLFEYFSETQRNKGNFPGRFSGRQFSNSRSEMNVSTLELGDSALYLCASSDRGRNYGYTFGSGTRLTVV.

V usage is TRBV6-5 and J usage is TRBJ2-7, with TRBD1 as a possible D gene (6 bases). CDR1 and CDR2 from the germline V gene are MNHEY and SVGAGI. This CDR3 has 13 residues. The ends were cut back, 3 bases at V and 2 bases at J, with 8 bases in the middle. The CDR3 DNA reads TGTGCCAGCAGTTATCACAGGGCCTACGAGCAGTACTTC. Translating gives CASSYHRAYEQYF.

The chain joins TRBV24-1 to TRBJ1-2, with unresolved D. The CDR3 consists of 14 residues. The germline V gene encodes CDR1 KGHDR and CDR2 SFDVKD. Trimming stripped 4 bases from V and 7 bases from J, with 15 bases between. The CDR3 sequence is CATSDSPLLGGYTF. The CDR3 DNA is TGTGCCACCAGTGACTCCCCCCTGCTAGGTGGCTACACCTTC.

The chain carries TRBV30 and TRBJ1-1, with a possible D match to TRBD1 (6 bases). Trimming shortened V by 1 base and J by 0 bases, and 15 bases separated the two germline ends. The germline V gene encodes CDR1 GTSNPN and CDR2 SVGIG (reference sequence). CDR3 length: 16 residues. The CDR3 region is CAWSGGAGYLNTEAFF. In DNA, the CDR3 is TGTGCCTGGAGTGGGGGGGCCGGTTACTTGAACACTGAAGCTTTCTTT.

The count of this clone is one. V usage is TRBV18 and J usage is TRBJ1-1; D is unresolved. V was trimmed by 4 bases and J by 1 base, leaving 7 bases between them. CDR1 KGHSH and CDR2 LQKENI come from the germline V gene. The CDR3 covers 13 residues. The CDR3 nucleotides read TGTGCCAGCTCACTGGTCCAGAACACTGAAGCTTTCTTT. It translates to CASSLVQNTEAFF. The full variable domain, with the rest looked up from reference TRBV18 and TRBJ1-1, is NAGVMQNPRHLVRRRGQEARLRCSPMKGHSHVYWYRQLPEEGLKFMVYLQKENIIDESGMPKERFSAEFPKEGPSILRIQQVVRGDSAAYFCASSLVQNTEAFFGQGTRLTVV.

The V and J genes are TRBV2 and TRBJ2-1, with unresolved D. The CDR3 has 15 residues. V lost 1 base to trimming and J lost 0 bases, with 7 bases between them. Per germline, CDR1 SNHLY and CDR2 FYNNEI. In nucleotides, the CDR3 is TGTGCCAGCAGTGAAGGCCTGAGCTCCTACAATGAGCAGTTCTTC. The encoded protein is CASSEGLSSYNEQFF.

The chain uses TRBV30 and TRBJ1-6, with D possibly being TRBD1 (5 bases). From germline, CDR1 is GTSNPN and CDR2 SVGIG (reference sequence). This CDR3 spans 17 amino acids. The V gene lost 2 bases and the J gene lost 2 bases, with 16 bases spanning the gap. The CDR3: CAWSRAPGDPYNSPLHF. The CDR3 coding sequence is TGTGCCTGGAGTCGTGCCCCTGGGGACCCCTATAATTCACCCCTCCACTTT. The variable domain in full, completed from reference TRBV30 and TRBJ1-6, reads SQTIHQWPATLVQPVGSPLSLECTVEGTSNPNLYWYRQAAGRGLQLLFYSVGIGQISSEVPQNLSASRPQDRQFILSSKKLLLSDSGFYLCAWSRAPGDPYNSPLHFGNGTRLTVT.

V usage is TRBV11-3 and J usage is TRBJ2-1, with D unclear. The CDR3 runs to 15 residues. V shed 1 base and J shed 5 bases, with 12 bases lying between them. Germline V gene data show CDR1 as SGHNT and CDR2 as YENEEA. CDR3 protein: CASSLGVEENNEQFF. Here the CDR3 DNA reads TGTGCCAGCAGCTTAGGAGTTGAGGAAAACAATGAGCAGTTCTTC.